This T cell receptor beta chain originates from a study of cytomegalovirus exposure and HLA in healthy donors. Overall study context: Of some 410 genotyped donors, around 86% grouped in the Caucasian-associated ancestry cluster. Study conclusions and caveats: Earlier results showed most TCR beta V segments being productive about 87% or about 30% of the time.

V lost 1 base and J 0 bases, leaving 7 bases between the germline ends. The germline gives CDR1 SGHTA, CDR2 FQGNSA. The CDR3 spans 15 residues. As to this clone: The antigen is undetermined.

The PCR ran on 60 Vbeta and 13 Jbeta primers. The repertoire was sequenced with immunoSEQ multiplex PCR; TCRdb's copy has only in-frame clones and lacks some. Its clone listing holds around 160,000 clones. Sequences were obtained from PBMCs. This receptor was obtained from a woman aged 50 to 60 in good health and CMV-seronegative. The rearrangement links TRBV7-2 to TRBJ1-5, with unresolved D. CDR3 nucleotides: TGTGCCAGCAGCTTAGAGCCATATAGCAATCAGCCCCAGCATTTT. This translates into CASSLEPYSNQPQHF.